What follows describes a single TCR beta chain. The target antigen is unknown. Trimming removed 2 bases at V and 9 bases at J, with 8 bases between. This CDR3 has 12 residues. CDR1 is MNHEY, CDR2 SMNVEV, per germline (reference sequence). This record comes from a study of CD8+ T cells in alopecia areata. Whole-study results and caveats: Tofacitinib significantly decreased scalp clonality and expanded CD8+ clones among top 100.

Extracted RNA was reverse transcribed, and the resulting cDNA served as sequencing template. Clones were read by immunoSEQ multiplex PCR, and TCRdb kept only the in-frame ones, dropping some. Here the sample spans roughly 200,000 clones, approximately 45% being singletons. Specified treatment: oral pan-JAK inhibitor, 5-10 mg twice daily. The sequencing here drew on CD4+ T cells sorted from blood, taken between weeks 36 and 40, from a patient treated with tofacitinib. This TCR came from a human donor with alopecia areata. V usage is TRBV27 and J usage is TRBJ2-4, with D perhaps given as TRBD1 or TRBD2 (5 bases each). CDR3 residues: CASSLGAGIQYF. The DNA of the CDR3 is TGTGCCAGCAGTTTAGGGGCGGGCATTCAGTACTTC.